This T cell receptor (beta chain) was recorded in a study of CD8+CD57+ T cells in acquired aplastic anemia. Findings and caveats of the study: Some 28 sequences, all CD8+ CDR3, were shared between patients and controls.

This clonotype was observed at least ten times. Its antigen is undetermined. There are 15 residues in the CDR3. The V and J ends lost 5 bases and 1 base, in that order; junction bases with no gene match: 7. Germline V gene lookup returns CDR1 DFQATT and CDR2 SNEGSKA (reference sequence). CDR3 and TCR beta VDJ profiling relied on genomic DNA as the template. TCRdb reprocessed the reads with MiXCR, giving one entry per CDR3 protein. The sample includes fewer than 250,000 distinct CDR3 sequences, around 45% of them seen just once. Sequenced patients had shown CD8+CD57+ cell expansion by flow cytometry. Patients uniformly had severe acquired aplastic anemia. When blood sampling took place, the patients had received no therapy.

Sequencing input: sorted CD4+, CD8+, or CD8+CD57+ T cells (not recorded which) from PBMCs. The V gene is TRBV20-1, the J gene TRBJ2-5; 10 positions agree with TRBD1. The receptor's source is a human donor with aplastic anemia. The CDR3 nucleotides read TGCAGTGCTGGGGGGGACAGGGGAGTCCAAGAGACCCAGTACTTC. Protein: CSAGGDRGVQETQYF.